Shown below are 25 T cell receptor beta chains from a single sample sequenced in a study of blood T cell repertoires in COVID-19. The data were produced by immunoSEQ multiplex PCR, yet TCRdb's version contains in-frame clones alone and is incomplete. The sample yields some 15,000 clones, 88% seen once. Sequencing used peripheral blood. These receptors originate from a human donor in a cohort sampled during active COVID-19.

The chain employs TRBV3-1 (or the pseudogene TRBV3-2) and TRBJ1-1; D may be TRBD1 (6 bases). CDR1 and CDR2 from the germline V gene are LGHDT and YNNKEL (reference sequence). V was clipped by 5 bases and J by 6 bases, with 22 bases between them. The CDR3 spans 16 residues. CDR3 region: CASSSDRNQHRPEAFF. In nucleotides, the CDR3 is TGTGCCAGCAGCTCAGACAGGAACCAACATAGGCCTGAAGCTTTCTTT.

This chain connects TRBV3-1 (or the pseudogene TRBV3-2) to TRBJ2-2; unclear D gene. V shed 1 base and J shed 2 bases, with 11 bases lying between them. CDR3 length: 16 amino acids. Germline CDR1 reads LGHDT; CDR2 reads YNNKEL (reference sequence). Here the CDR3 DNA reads TGTGCCAGCAGCCAAGGTTTGACTTTAAACACCGGGGAGCTGTTTTTT. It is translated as CASSQGLTLNTGELFF.

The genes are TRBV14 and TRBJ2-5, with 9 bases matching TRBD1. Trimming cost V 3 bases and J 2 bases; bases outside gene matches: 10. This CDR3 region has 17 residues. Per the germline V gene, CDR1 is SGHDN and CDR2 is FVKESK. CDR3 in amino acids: CASSHFGQGLWQETQYF. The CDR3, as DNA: TGTGCCAGCAGCCATTTCGGACAGGGGTTGTGGCAAGAGACCCAGTACTTC.

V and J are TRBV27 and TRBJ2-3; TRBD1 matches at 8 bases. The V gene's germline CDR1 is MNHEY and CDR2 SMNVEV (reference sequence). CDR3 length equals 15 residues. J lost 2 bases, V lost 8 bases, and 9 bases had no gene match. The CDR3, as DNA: TGTGCCAGCTATCCACCGGGACAGGACACAGATACGCAGTATTTT. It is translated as CASYPPGQDTDTQYF.

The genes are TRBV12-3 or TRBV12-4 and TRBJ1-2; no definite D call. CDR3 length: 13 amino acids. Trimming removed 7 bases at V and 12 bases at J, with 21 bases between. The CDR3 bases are TGTGCCAGCACCTCCCCTTTCCGGAGGGTGCACACCTTC. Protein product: CASTSPFRRVHTF.

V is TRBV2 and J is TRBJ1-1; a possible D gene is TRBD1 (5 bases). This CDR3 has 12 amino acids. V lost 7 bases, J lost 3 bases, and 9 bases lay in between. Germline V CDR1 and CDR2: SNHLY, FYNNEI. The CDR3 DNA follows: TGTGCCAGCACGGAGGGGTACACTGAAGCTTTCTTT. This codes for CASTEGYTEAFF. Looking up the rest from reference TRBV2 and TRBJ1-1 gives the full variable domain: EPEVTQTPSHQVTQMGQEVILRCVPISNHLYFYWYRQILGQKVEFLVSFYNNEISEKSEIFDDQFSVERPDGSNFTLKIRSTKLEDSAMYFCASTEGYTEAFFGQGTRLTVV.

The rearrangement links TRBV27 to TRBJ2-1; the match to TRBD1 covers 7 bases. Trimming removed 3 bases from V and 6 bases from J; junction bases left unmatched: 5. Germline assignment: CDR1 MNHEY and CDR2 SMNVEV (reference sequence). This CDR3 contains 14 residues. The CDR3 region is CASSFSRDSNEQFF. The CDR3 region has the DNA TGTGCCAGCAGTTTTTCCAGGGACAGCAATGAGCAGTTCTTC.

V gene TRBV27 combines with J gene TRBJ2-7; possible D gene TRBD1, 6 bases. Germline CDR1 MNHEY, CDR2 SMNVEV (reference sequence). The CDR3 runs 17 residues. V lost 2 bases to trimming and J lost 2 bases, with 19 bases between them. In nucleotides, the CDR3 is TGTGCCAGCAGTTTAAGGTTCGGGACAACCGCAACCTACGAGCAGTACTTC. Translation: CASSLRFGTTATYEQYF.

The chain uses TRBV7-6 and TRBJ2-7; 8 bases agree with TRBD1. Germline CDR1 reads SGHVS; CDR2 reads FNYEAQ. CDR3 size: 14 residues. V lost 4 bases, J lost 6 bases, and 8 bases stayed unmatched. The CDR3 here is CASSSRVTGAEQYF. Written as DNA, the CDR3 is TGTGCCAGCAGCTCAAGAGTGACAGGGGCCGAGCAGTACTTC. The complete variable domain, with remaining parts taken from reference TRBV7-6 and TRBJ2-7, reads GAGVSQSPRYKVTKRGQDVALRCDPISGHVSLYWYRQALGQGPEFLTYFNYEAQQDKSGLPNDRFSAERPEGSISTLTIQRTEQRDSAMYRCASSSRVTGAEQYFGPGTRLTVT.

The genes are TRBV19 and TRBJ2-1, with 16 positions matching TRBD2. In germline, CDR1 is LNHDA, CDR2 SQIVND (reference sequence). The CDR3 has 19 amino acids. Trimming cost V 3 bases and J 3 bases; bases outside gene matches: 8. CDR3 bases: TGTGCCAGTAGTATCTCCGGGACTAGCGGGAGGGGAATCTACAATGAGCAGTTCTTC. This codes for CASSISGTSGRGIYNEQFF. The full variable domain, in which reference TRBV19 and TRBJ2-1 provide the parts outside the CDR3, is DGGITQSPKYLFRKEGQNVTLSCEQNLNHDAMYWYRQDPGQGLRLIYYSQIVNDFQKGDIAEGYSVSREKKESFPLTVTSAQKNPTAFYLCASSISGTSGRGIYNEQFFGPGTRLTVL.

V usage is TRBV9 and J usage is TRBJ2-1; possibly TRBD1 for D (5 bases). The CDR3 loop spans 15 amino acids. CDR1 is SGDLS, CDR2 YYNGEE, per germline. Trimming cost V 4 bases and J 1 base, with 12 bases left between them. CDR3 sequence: CASSTQGGSYNEQFF. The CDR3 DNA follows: TGTGCCAGCAGCACCCAGGGTGGGTCCTACAATGAGCAGTTCTTC.

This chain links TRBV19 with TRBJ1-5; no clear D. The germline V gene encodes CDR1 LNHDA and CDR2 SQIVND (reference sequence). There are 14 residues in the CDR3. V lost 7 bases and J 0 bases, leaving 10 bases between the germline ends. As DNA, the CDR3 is TGTGCCAGTACTAGGGCGGGTAGCAATCAGCCCCAGCATTTT. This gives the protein CASTRAGSNQPQHF.

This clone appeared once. DNA for the CDR3: TGTGCCAGTAGTACGGGACTAGCGGGGGGGATGCCGTTCTTC. Its translation is CASSTGLAGGMPFF. The chain employs TRBV19 and TRBJ2-1; TRBD2 agrees at 16 bases. Trimming removed 4 bases from V and 15 bases from J; junction bases left unmatched: 6. Germline V gene lookup returns CDR1 LNHDA and CDR2 SQIVND (reference sequence). The CDR3 loop spans 14 amino acids. The full variable domain, its missing parts supplied by reference TRBV19 and TRBJ2-1, is DGGITQSPKYLFRKEGQNVTLSCEQNLNHDAMYWYRQDPGQGLRLIYYSQIVNDFQKGDIAEGYSVSREKKESFPLTVTSAQKNPTAFYLCASSTGLAGGMPFFGPGTRLTVL.

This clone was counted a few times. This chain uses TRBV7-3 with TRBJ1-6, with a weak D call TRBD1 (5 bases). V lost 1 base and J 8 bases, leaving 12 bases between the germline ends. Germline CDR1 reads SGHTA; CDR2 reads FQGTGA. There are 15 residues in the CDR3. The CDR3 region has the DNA TGTGCCAGCAGCTTAAACTTGCGGGGGGATTCACCCCTCCACTTT. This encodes CASSLNLRGDSPLHF. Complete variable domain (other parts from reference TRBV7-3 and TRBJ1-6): GAGVSQTPSNKVTEKGKYVELRCDPISGHTALYWYRQSLGQGPEFLIYFQGTGAADDSGLPNDRFFAVRPEGSVSTLKIQRTERGDSAVYLCASSLNLRGDSPLHFGNGTRLTVT.

CDR3 protein: CASSYSGQITDTQYF. The CDR3 coding sequence is TGTGCCAGCAGTTACTCTGGACAGATCACAGATACGCAGTATTTT. The chain carries TRBV6-5 and TRBJ2-3; TRBD1 might be the D (6 bases). Germline V gene sequence: CDR1 MNHEY, CDR2 SVGAGI. Trimming stripped 0 bases from V and 2 bases from J, with 9 bases between. The CDR3 covers 15 residues.

The CDR3 region has the DNA TGTGCCAGCAGCGCAACCCAGCGGGCAGGGGGGGATACGCAGTATTTT. Protein sequence: CASSATQRAGGDTQYF. The chain links TRBV7-6 to TRBJ2-3; weak D call: TRBD1 (7 bases). Germline CDR1 SGHVS, CDR2 FNYEAQ. The length of the CDR3 is 16 residues. Trimming left V 5 bases short and J 6 bases short, with 21 bases between.

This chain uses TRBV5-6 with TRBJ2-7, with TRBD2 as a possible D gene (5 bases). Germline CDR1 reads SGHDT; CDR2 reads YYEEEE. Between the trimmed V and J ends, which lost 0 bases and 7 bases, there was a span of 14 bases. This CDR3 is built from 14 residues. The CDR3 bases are TGTGCCAGCAGCTTGGAGATGGAGGTTAAAGAGCAGTACTTC. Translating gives CASSLEMEVKEQYF.

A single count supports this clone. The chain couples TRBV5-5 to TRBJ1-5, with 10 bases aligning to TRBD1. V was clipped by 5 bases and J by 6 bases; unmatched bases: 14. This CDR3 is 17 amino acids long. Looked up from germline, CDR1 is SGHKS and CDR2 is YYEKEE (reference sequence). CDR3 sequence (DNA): TGTGCCAGCAGTCCTACCGGGACAGGGGCTAGTGGTCAGCCCCAGCATTTT. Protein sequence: CASSPTGTGASGQPQHF.

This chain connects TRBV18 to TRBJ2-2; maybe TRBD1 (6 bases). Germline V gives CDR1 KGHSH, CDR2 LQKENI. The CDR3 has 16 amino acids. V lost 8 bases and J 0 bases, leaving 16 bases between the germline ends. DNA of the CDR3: TGTGCCAGCACACAGGGAGCCCCAGCGAACACCGGGGAGCTGTTTTTT. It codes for CASTQGAPANTGELFF.

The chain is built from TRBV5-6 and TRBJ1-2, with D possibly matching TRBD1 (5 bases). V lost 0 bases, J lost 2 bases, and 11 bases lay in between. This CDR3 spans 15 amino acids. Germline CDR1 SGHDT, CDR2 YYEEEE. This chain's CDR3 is CASSLGGDPNYGYTF. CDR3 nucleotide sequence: TGTGCCAGCAGCTTGGGGGGGGACCCGAACTATGGCTACACCTTC.

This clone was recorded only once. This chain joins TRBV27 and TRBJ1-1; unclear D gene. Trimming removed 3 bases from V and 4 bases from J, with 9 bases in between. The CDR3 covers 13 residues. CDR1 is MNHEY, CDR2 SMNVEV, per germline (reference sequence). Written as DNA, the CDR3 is TGTGCCAGCAGTTTTAAATATAGCACTGAAGCTTTCTTT. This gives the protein CASSFKYSTEAFF.

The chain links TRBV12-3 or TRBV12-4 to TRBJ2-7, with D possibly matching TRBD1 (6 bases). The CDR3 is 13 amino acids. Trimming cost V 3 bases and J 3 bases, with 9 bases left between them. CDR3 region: CASSFRDNYEQYF. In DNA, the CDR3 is TGTGCCAGCAGTTTCCGGGACAACTACGAGCAGTACTTC.

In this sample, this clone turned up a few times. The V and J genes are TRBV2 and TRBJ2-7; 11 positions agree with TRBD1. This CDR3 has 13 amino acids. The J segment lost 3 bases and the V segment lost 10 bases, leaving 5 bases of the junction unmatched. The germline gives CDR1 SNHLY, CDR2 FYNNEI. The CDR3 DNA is TGTGCCAACTCGGACAGGGGGCTCTACGAGCAGTACTTC. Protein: CANSDRGLYEQYF.

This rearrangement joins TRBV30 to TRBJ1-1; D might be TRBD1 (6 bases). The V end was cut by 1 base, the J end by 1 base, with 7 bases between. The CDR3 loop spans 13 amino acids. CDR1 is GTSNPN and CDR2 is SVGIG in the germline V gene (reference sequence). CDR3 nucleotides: TGTGCCTGGAGTGAACAGGGGAACACTGAAGCTTTCTTT. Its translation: CAWSEQGNTEAFF.

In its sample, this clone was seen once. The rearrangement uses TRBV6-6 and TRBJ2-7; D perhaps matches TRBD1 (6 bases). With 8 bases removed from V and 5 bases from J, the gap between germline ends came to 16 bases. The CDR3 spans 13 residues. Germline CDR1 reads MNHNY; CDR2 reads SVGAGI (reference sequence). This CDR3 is CASRTGTLDEQYF. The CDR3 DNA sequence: TGTGCCAGCCGGACGGGGACATTGGACGAGCAGTACTTC.